A single sample gave rise to the 24 T cell receptor beta chains below, sequenced in a study of CD8 T cells in ankylosing spondylitis. Findings and caveats of the study: Blood of patients with ankylosing spondylitis appeared to be characterized by a TCR beta motif of about eight highly homologous variants.

These receptors have no identified antigens. One entry per CDR3 protein, called by TCRdb with MiXCR from the 5' RACE reads. The sample shows fewer than 550,000 distinct CDR3 sequences, roughly 5.2% of them seen only once. Sequencing was done on a sample of blood, either unsorted or a sorted T cell fraction (not recorded which). These receptors were collected from a male donor with ankylosing spondylitis.

This clonotype was recorded many times. The V call is TRBV20-1, the J call TRBJ2-3; D is unresolved. This CDR3 comprises 12 residues. The ends were cut back, 5 bases at V and 3 bases at J, with 9 bases in the middle. The V gene's germline CDR1 is DFQATT and CDR2 SNEGSKA (reference sequence). CDR3 protein: CSAPARTDTQYF. As DNA, the CDR3 is TGCAGTGCTCCCGCTAGGACAGATACGCAGTATTTT.

To note about this clonotype: This may be a read error, as it is one base from a much larger clone. The chain links TRBV7-6 to TRBJ2-3; the match to TRBD2 covers 12 bases. V dropped 6 bases and J dropped 6; count of bases not matched to a gene: 19. This CDR3 has 19 amino acids. CDR1 is SGHVS and CDR2 is FNYEAQ in the germline V gene. CDR3 loop: CASSFELPGLAGNGDTQYF. CDR3 bases: TGTGCCAGCAGTTTTGAACTCCCGGGACTAGCGGGTAACGGGGATACGCAGTATTTT. Using reference TRBV7-6 and TRBJ2-3 for the parts outside the CDR3, the full variable domain is GAGVSQSPRYKVTKRGQDVALRCDPISGHVSLYWYRQALGQGPEFLTYFNYEAQQDKSGLPNDRFSAERPEGSISTLTIQRTEQRDSAMYRCASSFELPGLAGNGDTQYFGPGTRLTVL.

This clonotype appeared many times. The chain's CDR3 is CASSQPASGGTDTQYF. In DNA, the CDR3 is TGCGCCAGCAGCCAACCGGCTAGCGGGGGTACAGATACGCAGTATTTT. The chain recombines TRBV4-3 with TRBJ2-3, with 10 bases fitting TRBD2. Losses at the gene ends were 2 bases for V and 3 bases for J; bases not matched to a gene: 5. This CDR3 spans 16 amino acids. The germline CDR1 and CDR2 sequences are LGHNA and YSLEER.

This clonotype occurred many times. The chain couples TRBV25-1 to TRBJ2-1; 11 nucleotides match TRBD2. V was pared by 3 bases and J by 9 bases, with 4 bases of the junction left unmatched. The CDR3 has 14 amino acids. Germline CDR1 reads MGHDK; CDR2 reads SYGVNS. CDR3 bases: TGTGCCAGCAGTGAGGAGCTAGCGGGGGGTGAGCAGTTCTTC. Its translation is CASSEELAGGEQFF.

This clonotype came up many times. The chain uses TRBV5-1 and TRBJ2-1; weak D call: TRBD2 (6 bases). The V end lost 4 bases, the J end lost 4 bases, and 15 bases lay between the germline ends. The CDR3 loop spans 15 amino acids. Germline CDR1 and CDR2: SGHRS and YFSETQ. DNA for the CDR3: TGCGCCAGCAGCATATTTAGCGGCTCATACAATGAGCAGTTCTTC. Protein: CASSIFSGSYNEQFF.

This clonotype came up many times. The J gene is TRBJ2-5, the V gene TRBV11-1; D is unresolved. The V end was cut by 2 bases, the J end by 1 base, with 8 bases between. CDR1 and CDR2 (germline): SGHAT, FQDESV (reference sequence). The length of the CDR3 is 14 residues. CDR3 sequence (DNA): TGTGCCAGCAGCTTAAATGGGTTCCAAGAGACCCAGTACTTC. Its protein is CASSLNGFQETQYF.

Of note for this clonotype: A junction boundary mismatches the germline segment, possibly from a read error. The rearrangement uses TRBV3-1 and TRBJ1-5, with D tentatively TRBD1 (5 bases). This CDR3 has 18 residues. Germline assignment: CDR1 LGHDT and CDR2 YNNKEL (reference sequence). The chain's CDR3 is CTSSSVWGDFVSNQPQHF. CDR3 in DNA: TGTACCAGCAGTTCGGTCTGGGGGGACTTCGTTAGCAATCAGCCCCAGCATTTT.

This clonotype came up many times. CDR3 sequence: CASSYAAGSYNEQFF. CDR3 coding DNA: TGTGCCAGCAGTTACGCGGCGGGCTCCTACAATGAGCAGTTCTTC. The V call is TRBV6-5, the J call TRBJ2-1; D is possibly TRBD2 (5 bases). The V end was cut by 2 bases, the J end by 0 bases, with 8 bases between. The CDR3 consists of 15 residues. CDR1 MNHEY and CDR2 SVGAGI come from the germline V gene.

This clonotype was counted between two and nine times. The V gene is TRBV5-1, the J gene TRBJ2-5, with 9 bases aligning to TRBD1. The CDR3 covers 15 residues. Germline CDR1 and CDR2: SGHRS and YFSETQ. V lost 3 bases to trimming and J lost 5 bases; unmatched junction nucleotides: 8. The CDR3, as DNA: TGCGCCAGCAGCTCACAGGGGGCGGAGGTGGAGACCCAGTACTTC. It specifies CASSSQGAEVETQYF.

This clonotype was counted a few times. The chain recombines TRBV5-4 with TRBJ1-1, with a possible D match to TRBD1 (6 bases). The CDR3 is 14 amino acids. CDR1 is SGHNT and CDR2 is YYREEE in the germline V gene (reference sequence). V was shortened by 1 base and J by 5 bases, with 12 bases between the two germline ends. The CDR3 loop is CASSLQKGGTEAFF. The CDR3 nucleotides read TGTGCCAGCAGCTTGCAAAAGGGGGGGACTGAAGCTTTCTTT.

The chain has TRBV28 and TRBJ1-2; D is uncertain. Trimming left V 3 bases short and J 6 bases short, with 14 bases between. The CDR3 has 14 amino acids. Germline V CDR1 and CDR2: MDHEN, SYDVKM. As DNA, the CDR3 is TGTGCCAGCAGTTTTACGGGTTTTGAGGATGGCTACACCTTC. Translating gives CASSFTGFEDGYTF.

This clonotype was counted many times. The chain carries TRBV29-1 and TRBJ1-2; D ambiguous. The CDR3 is made up of 10 amino acids. Trimming pared 3 bases from V and 6 bases from J, leaving 5 bases between. CDR1 and CDR2 (germline): SQVTM, ANQGSEA. CDR3 bases: TGCAGCGTTGAGGCTAATGGCTACACCTTC. Encoded protein: CSVEANGYTF.

This clonotype has just a few counts. The chain carries TRBV7-9 and TRBJ2-1; possible D gene TRBD2, 5 bases. The CDR3 runs to 11 residues. V was pared by 8 bases and J by 8 bases, with 10 bases between. Germline V gene lookup returns CDR1 SEHNR and CDR2 FQNEAQ (reference sequence). CDR3 region: CASHGVHEQFF. The CDR3 region has the DNA TGTGCCAGCCACGGGGTCCATGAGCAGTTCTTC.

This clonotype was detected a few times. The V and J genes are TRBV18 and TRBJ1-6; 7 nucleotides match TRBD1. Germline CDR1 KGHSH, CDR2 LQKENI. V trimming: 3 bases; J trimming: 8 bases; junction bases outside the gene matches: 4. CDR3 length: 14 amino acids. In DNA, the CDR3 is TGTGCCAGCTCACCGCCGGACAGGTATTCACCCCTCCACTTT. Its translation: CASSPPDRYSPLHF.

This clonotype was seen many times. The chain joins TRBV29-1 to TRBJ2-3; 7 bases are a match to TRBD1. The V and J ends lost 5 bases and 4 bases, in that order; junction bases with no gene match: 3. Germline lookup yields CDR1 SQVTM and CDR2 ANQGSEA. The CDR3 length is 12 residues. Here the CDR3 reads CSVRGGPDTQYF. The CDR3 DNA reads as TGCAGCGTTCGAGGGGGCCCAGATACGCAGTATTTT.

This clonotype was seen at least ten times. The chain employs TRBV20-1 and TRBJ1-1, with TRBD1 identical over 8 bases. V lost 5 bases, J lost 5 bases, and 4 bases stayed unmatched. The germline V gene has CDR1 DFQATT and CDR2 SNEGSKA (reference sequence). CDR3 length: 12 residues. DNA for the CDR3: TGCAGTGCTCCACAGGGGGGAACTGAAGCTTTCTTT. Its translation: CSAPQGGTEAFF.

This clonotype was counted many times. This rearrangement joins TRBV29-1 to TRBJ2-1; D not resolved. The CDR3 is made up of 13 amino acids. Deletions cut 5 bases from V and 7 bases from J, with 15 bases between. Germline V gives CDR1 SQVTM, CDR2 ANQGSEA. The CDR3 DNA follows: TGCAGCGTTTCTTCCCTCGCGCGGAATGAGCAGTTCTTC. This codes for CSVSSLARNEQFF.

Comments on this clonotype: A read error is possible here, since a much larger clone lies one base away. CDR3 nucleotides: TGTACCAGCAGTTATCCCCTTCAGGGGGCGGTCGAGCAGTACTTC. Protein sequence: CTSSYPLQGAVEQYF. This rearrangement joins TRBV28 to TRBJ2-7; 8 positions agree with TRBD1. The CDR3 contains 15 residues. Germline CDR1 reads MDHEN; CDR2 reads SYDVKM.

This clonotype was observed at least ten times. The chain links TRBV7-2 to TRBJ2-7; no clear D gene. Trimming removed 4 bases from V and 9 bases from J, with 10 bases in between. The CDR3 sequence is 11 residues long. CDR1 SGHTA and CDR2 FQGNSA come from the germline V gene. The CDR3 sequence: CASSSVRRQYF. The CDR3 DNA sequence: TGTGCCAGCAGCTCCGTCCGAAGGCAGTACTTC.

This clonotype showed up many times. The CDR3 DNA follows: TGTGCCATCAGTGAAGGATACAATGAGCAGTTCTTC. Translation gives CAISEGYNEQFF. The V and J genes are TRBV10-3 and TRBJ2-1; the D is unclear. Germline V gives CDR1 ENHRY, CDR2 SYGVKD. The CDR3 consists of 12 residues. Trimming removed 3 bases at V and 4 bases at J, with 4 bases between.

The chain joins TRBV10-3 to TRBJ2-7; 11 bases are shared with TRBD2. The V and J ends lost 5 bases and 4 bases, in that order; junction bases with no gene match: 7. Germline V gene data show CDR1 as ENHRY and CDR2 as SYGVKD. This CDR3 is 15 amino acids long. The CDR3 here is CAISPSGGKGYEQYF. CDR3 nucleotide sequence: TGTGCCATCAGTCCTAGCGGGGGGAAGGGGTACGAGCAGTACTTC.

This clonotype occurred many times. The J gene is TRBJ1-5, the V gene TRBV27, with TRBD1 matching 9 bases. This CDR3 contains 17 residues. Trimming cost V 3 bases and J 1 base; bases outside gene matches: 7. The germline V gene encodes CDR1 MNHEY and CDR2 SMNVEV (reference sequence). CDR3 loop: CASSFSGQGMSNQPQHF. In DNA, the CDR3 is TGTGCCAGCAGTTTCTCGGGACAGGGTATGAGCAATCAGCCCCAGCATTTT.

This clonotype was picked up a small number of times. The chain employs TRBV18 and TRBJ2-4, with D perhaps TRBD1 or TRBD2 (6 bases each). The CDR3 is 16 amino acids. Germline-derived CDR1 and CDR2 are KGHSH and LQKENI. The V and J ends lost 0 bases and 8 bases respectively, with 17 bases between them. CDR3 region: CASSPPEGGGPDIQYF. CDR3 nucleotides: TGTGCCAGCTCACCACCAGAAGGAGGGGGGCCGGACATTCAGTACTTC.

Many counts were recorded for this clonotype. The chain couples TRBV29-1 to TRBJ1-4; 7 positions agree with TRBD1. This CDR3 comprises 14 residues. Germline CDR1 SQVTM, CDR2 ANQGSEA. Trimming cost V 3 bases and J 5 bases; bases outside gene matches: 6. As DNA, the CDR3 is TGCAGCGTTGAGACCGACAGGGAGAATGAAAAACTGTTTTTT. Its translation is CSVETDRENEKLFF.